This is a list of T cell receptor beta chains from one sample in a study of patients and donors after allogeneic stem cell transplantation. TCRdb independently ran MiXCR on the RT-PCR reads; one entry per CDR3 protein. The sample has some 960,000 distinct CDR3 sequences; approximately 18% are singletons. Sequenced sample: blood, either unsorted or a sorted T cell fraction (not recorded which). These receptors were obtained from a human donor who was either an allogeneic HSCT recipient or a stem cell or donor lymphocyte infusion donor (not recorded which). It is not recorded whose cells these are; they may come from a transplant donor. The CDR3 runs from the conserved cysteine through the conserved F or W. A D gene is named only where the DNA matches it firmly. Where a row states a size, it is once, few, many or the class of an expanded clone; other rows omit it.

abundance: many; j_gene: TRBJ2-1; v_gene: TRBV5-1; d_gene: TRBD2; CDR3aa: CASSPGTSGRGNEQFF; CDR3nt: TGCGCCAGCAGCCCAGGGACTAGCGGGAGGGGCAATGAGCAGTTCTTC
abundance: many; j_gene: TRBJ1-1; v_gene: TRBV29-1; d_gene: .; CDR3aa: CSVFWAGSSEAFF; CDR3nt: TGCAGCGTTTTTTGGGCAGGCTCCTCTGAAGCTTTCTTT
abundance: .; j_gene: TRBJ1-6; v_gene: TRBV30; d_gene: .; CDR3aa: CAWSVGTHNSPLHF; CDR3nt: TGTGCCTGGAGTGTAGGCACACATAATTCACCCCTCCACTTT
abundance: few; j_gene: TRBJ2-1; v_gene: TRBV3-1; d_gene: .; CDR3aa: CASSQENWGQFNEQFF; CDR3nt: TGTGCCAGCAGCCAAGAAAATTGGGGGCAGTTCAATGAGCAGTTCTTC
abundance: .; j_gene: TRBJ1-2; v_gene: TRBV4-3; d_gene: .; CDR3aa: CASSQVSGNRVYGYTF; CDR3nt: TGCGCCAGCAGCCAAGTCTCGGGGAACAGGGTATATGGCTACACCTTC
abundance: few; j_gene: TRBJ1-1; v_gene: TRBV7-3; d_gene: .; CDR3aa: CASSIEQGNTEAFF; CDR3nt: TGTGCCAGCAGCATAGAACAGGGGAACACTGAAGCTTTCTTT
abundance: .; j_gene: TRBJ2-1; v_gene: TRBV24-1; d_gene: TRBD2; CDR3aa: CATSDLRLALSSYNEQFF; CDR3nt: TGTGCCACCAGTGATTTAAGACTAGCGCTAAGCTCCTACAATGAGCAGTTCTTC
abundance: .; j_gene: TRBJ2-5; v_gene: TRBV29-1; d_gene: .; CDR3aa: CSVEDGWGKSATQYF; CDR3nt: TGCAGCGTTGAAGACGGATGGGGGAAGTCGGCGACCCAGTACTTC
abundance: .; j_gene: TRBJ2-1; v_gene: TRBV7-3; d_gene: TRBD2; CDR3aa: CASSPVPSTSDEQFF; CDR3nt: TGTGCCAGCAGCCCAGTCCCTTCGACTAGCGATGAGCAGTTCTTC
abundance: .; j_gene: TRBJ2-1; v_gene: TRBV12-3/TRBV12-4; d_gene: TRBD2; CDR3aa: CASTQSGGIGGEQFF; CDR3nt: TGTGCCAGCACCCAATCGGGGGGGATAGGTGGTGAGCAGTTCTTC
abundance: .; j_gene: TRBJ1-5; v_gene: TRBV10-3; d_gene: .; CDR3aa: CAISGGGQPQHF; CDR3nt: TGTGCCATCAGTGGGGGGGGCCAGCCCCAGCATTTT
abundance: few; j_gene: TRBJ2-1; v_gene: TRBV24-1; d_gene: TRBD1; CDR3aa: CATSDLRTGTVDNEQFF; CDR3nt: TGTGCCACCAGTGATTTGCGAACTGGGACAGTGGACAATGAGCAGTTCTTC
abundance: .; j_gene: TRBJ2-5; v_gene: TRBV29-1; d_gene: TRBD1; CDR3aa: CSVEPSPRRWDRKETQYF; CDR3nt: TGCAGCGTTGAACCCTCACCCCGGCGTTGGGACAGAAAAGAGACCCAGTACTTC
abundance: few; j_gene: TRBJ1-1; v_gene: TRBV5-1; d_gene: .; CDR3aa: CASSLGGRINTEAFF; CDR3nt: TGCGCCAGCAGCTTGGGGGGGCGAATCAACACTGAAGCTTTCTTT
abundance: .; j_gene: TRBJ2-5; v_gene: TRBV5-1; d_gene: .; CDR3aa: CASSVQTTSTETQYF; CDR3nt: TGCGCCAGCAGCGTCCAAACAACCTCGACAGAGACCCAGTACTTC
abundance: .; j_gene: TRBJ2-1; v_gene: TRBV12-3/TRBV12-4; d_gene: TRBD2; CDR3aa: CASSKLAGALPRWQFF; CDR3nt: TGTGCCAGCAGTAAGCTAGCGGGGGCGTTGCCACGATGGCAGTTCTTC
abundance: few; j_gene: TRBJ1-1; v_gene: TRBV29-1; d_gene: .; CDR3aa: CSVGHRQIVTEAFF; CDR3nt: TGCAGCGTTGGGCATAGACAGATCGTCACTGAAGCTTTCTTT
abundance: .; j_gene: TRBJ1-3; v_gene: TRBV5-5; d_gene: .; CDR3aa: CASSLEPFSGNTIYF; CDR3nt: TGTGCCAGCAGCTTGGAGCCGTTCTCTGGAAACACCATATATTTT
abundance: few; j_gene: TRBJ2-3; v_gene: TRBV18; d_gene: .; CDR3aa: CASSRTGRGSSTDTQYF; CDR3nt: TGTGCCAGCTCACGAACGGGACGTGGGTCTAGCACAGATACGCAGTATTTT
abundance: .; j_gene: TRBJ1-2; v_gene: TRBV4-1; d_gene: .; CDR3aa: CASKEISLLGRNYGYTF; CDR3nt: TGCGCCAGCAAAGAAATAAGTTTACTGGGTCGGAACTATGGCTACACCTTC
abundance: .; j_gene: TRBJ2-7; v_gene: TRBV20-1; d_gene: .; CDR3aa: CSASPLQVTYEQYF; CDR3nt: TGCAGTGCTAGCCCTCTACAGGTAACCTACGAGCAGTACTTC
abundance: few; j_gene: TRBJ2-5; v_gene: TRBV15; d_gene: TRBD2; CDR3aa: CATSRGEGTQETQYF; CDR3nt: TGTGCCACCAGCAGAGGGGAGGGAACCCAAGAGACCCAGTACTTC
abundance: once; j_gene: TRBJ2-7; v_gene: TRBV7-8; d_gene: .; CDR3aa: CASSRRNLGQTRNTTYEQYF; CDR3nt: TGTGCCAGCAGCAGACGAAACTTGGGACAGACTAGAAACACTACCTACGAGCAGTACTTC
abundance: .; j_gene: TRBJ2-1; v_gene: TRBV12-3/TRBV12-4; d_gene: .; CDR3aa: CASSPRAVYNEQFF; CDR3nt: TGTGCCAGCAGTCCCCGTGCAGTTTACAATGAGCAGTTCTTC
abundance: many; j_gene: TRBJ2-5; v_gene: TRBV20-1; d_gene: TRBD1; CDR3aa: CSAPRTGGLQETQYF; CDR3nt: TGCAGTGCTCCTAGGACAGGAGGATTACAAGAGACCCAGTACTTC
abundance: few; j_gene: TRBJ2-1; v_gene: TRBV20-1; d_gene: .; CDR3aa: CSARRQHGGSDYNEQFF; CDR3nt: TGCAGTGCTAGACGTCAGCACGGGGGAAGCGATTACAATGAGCAGTTCTTC
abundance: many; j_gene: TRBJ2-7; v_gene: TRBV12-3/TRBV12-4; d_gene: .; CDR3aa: CASSPKPSEQYF; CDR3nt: TGTGCCAGCAGTCCAAAGCCGTCCGAGCAGTACTTC
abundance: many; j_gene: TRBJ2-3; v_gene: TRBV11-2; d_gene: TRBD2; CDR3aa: CASSQRLAGGQTDTQYF; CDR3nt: TGTGCCAGCAGCCAGAGACTAGCGGGGGGGCAAACAGATACGCAGTATTTT
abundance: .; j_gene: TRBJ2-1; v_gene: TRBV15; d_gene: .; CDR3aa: CATSRVIGVPGATVYNEQFF; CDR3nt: TGTGCCACCAGCAGAGTTATTGGCGTCCCGGGAGCAACGGTATACAATGAGCAGTTCTTC
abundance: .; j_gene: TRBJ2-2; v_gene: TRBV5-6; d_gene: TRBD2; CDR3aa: CASRAPSGGAMAGELFF; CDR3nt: TGTGCCAGCAGAGCCCCTAGCGGGGGGGCCATGGCCGGGGAGCTGTTTTTT
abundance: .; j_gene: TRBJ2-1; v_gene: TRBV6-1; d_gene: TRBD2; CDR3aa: CASQRGQVYNEQFF; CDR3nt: TGTGCCAGCCAGCGGGGCCAGGTTTACAATGAGCAGTTCTTC
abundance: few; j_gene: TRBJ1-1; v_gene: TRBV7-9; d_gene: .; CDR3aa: CASSPYDSANTEAFF; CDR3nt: TGTGCCAGCAGCCCCTACGACAGCGCCAACACTGAAGCTTTCTTT
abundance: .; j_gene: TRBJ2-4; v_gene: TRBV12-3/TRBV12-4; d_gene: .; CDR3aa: CASSYQGGDIQYF; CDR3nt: TGTGCCAGCAGTTATCAGGGAGGTGACATTCAGTACTTC
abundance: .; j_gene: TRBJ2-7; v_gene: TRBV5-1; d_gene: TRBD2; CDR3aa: CASRGLAGYSYEQYF; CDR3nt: TGCGCCAGCAGGGGCCTAGCGGGATACTCCTACGAGCAGTACTTC
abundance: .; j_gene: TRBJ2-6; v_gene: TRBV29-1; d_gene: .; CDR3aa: CSVAGTSGANVLTF; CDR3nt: TGCAGCGTTGCCGGGACGTCTGGGGCCAACGTCCTGACTTTC
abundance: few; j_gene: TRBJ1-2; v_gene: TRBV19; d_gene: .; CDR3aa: CATARSPYGYTF; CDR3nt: TGTGCCACCGCTCGGTCCCCCTATGGCTACACCTTC
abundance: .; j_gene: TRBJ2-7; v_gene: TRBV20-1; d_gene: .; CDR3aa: CSALLIRSEQYF; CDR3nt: TGCAGTGCTCTCCTGATCCGGTCCGAGCAGTACTTC
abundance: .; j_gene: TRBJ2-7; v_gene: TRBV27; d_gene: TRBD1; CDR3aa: CASSLSWDREAFDEQYF; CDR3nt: TGTGCCAGCAGTCTGAGCTGGGACAGGGAGGCGTTTGACGAGCAGTACTTC
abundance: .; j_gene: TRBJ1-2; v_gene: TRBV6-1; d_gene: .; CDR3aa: CASSVAGVNGYTF; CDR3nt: TGTGCCAGCAGCGTAGCAGGGGTGAATGGCTACACCTTC
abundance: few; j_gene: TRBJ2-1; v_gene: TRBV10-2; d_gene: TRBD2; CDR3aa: CASRGLAGGNEQFF; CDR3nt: TGCGCCAGCAGGGGACTAGCGGGAGGCAATGAGCAGTTCTTC